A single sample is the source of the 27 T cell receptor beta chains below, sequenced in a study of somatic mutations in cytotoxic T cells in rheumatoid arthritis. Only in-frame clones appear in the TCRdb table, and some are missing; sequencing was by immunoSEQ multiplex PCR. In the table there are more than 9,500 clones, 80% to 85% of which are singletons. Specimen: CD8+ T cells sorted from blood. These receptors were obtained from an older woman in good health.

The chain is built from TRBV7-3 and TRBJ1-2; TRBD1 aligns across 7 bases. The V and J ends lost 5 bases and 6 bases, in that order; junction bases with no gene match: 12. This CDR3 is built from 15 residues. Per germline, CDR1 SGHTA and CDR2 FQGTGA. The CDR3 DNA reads TGTGCCAGCAGCATAGCCGGGGACAGTTTGGATGGCTACACCTTC. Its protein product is CASSIAGDSLDGYTF.

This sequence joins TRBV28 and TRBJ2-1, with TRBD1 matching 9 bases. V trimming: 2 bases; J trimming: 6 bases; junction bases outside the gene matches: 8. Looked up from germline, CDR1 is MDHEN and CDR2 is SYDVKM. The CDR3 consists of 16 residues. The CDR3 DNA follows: TGTGCCAGCAGTTTACCGACAGGGGGTGGCCTCAATGAGCAGTTCTTC. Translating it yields CASSLPTGGGLNEQFF.

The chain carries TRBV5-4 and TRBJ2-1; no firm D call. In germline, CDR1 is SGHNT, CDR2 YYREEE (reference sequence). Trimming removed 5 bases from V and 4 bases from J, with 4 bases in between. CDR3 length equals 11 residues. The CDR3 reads CASSQYNEQFF. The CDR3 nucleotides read TGTGCCAGCAGTCAATACAATGAGCAGTTCTTC. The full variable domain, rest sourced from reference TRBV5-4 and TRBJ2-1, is ETGVTQSPTHLIKTRGQQVTLRCSSQSGHNTVSWYQQALGQGPQFIFQYYREEENGRGNFPPRFSGLQFPNYSSELNVNALELDDSALYLCASSQYNEQFFGPGTRLTVL.

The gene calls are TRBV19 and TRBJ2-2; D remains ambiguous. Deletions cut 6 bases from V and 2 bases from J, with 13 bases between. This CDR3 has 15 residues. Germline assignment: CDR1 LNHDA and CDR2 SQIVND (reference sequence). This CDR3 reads CASSPYVPNTGELFF. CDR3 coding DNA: TGTGCCAGTAGCCCCTACGTGCCCAACACCGGGGAGCTGTTTTTT. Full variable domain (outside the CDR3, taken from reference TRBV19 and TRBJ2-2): DGGITQSPKYLFRKEGQNVTLSCEQNLNHDAMYWYRQDPGQGLRLIYYSQIVNDFQKGDIAEGYSVSREKKESFPLTVTSAQKNPTAFYLCASSPYVPNTGELFFGEGSRLTVL.

The CDR3, as DNA: TGTGCCAGTAGTTTCTCTAGCGGGGGGCTCAGCTCCTACAATGAGCAGTTCTTC. Translated: CASSFSSGGLSSYNEQFF. This chain joins TRBV19 and TRBJ2-1; 11 bases match TRBD2. With V trimmed by 5 bases and J by 0 bases, 9 bases remained unmatched. The CDR3 contains 18 residues. The germline gives CDR1 LNHDA, CDR2 SQIVND (reference sequence).

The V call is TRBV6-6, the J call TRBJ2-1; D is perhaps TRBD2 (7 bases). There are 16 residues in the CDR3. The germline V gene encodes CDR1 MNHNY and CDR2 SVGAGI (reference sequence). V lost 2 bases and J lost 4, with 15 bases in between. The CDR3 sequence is CASSYEGGALYNEQFF. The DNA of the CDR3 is TGTGCCAGCAGTTACGAAGGGGGGGCACTGTACAATGAGCAGTTCTTC.

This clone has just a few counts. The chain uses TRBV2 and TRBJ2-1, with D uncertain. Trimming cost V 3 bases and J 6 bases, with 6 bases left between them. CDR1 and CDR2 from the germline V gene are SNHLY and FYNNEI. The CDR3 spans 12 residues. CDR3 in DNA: TGTGCCAGCAGTGACTTCGGCAATGAGCAGTTCTTC. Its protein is CASSDFGNEQFF.

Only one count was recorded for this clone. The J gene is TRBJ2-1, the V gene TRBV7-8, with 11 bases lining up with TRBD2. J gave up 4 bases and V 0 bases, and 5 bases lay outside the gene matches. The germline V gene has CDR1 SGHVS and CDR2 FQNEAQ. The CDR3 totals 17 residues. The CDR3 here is CASSLAQSSGGYNEQFF. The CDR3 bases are TGTGCCAGCAGCTTAGCGCAGTCTAGCGGGGGGTACAATGAGCAGTTCTTC.

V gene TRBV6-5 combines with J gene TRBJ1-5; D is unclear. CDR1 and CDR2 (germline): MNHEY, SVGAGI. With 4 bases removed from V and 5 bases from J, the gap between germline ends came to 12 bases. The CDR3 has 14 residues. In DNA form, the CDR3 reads TGTGCCAGCAGTTCAAACAGCCCCCATCAGCCCCAGCATTTT. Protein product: CASSSNSPHQPQHF.

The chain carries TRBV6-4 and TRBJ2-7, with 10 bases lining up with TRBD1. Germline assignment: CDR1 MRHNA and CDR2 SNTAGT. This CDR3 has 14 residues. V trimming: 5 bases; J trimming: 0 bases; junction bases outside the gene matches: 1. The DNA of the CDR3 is TGTGCCAGCAGTTGGACAGGGGGCTCCTACGAGCAGTACGTC. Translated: CASSWTGGSYEQYV.

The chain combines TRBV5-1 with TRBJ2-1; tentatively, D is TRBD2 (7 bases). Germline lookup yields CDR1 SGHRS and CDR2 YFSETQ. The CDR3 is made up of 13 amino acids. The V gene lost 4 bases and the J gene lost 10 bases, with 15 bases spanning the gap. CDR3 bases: TGCGCCAGCAGCGGAGGGGGGGCCAGGGAGCAGTTCTTC. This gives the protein CASSGGGAREQFF.

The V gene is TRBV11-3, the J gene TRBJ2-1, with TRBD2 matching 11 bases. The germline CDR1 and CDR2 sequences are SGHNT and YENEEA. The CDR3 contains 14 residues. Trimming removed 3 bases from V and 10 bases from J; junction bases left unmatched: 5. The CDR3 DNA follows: TGTGCCAGCAGCTTGGGTAGCGGGGGGGCCGAGCAGTTCTTC. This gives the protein CASSLGSGGAEQFF.

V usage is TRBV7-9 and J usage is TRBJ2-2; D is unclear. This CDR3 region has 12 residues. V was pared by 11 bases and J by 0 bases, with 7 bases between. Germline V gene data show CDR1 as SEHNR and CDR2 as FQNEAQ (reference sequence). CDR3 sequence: CAGGANTGELFF. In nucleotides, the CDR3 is TGTGCCGGCGGAGCGAACACCGGGGAGCTGTTTTTT.

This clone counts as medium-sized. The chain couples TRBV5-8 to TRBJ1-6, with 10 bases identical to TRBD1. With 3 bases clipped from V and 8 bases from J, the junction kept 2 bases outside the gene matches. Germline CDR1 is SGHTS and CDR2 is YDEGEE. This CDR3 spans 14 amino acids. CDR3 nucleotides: TGTGCCAGCAGCTACGGACAGGGGGATTCACCCCTCCACTTT. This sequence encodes CASSYGQGDSPLHF. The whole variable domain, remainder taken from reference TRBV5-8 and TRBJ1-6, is EAGVTQSPTHLIKTRGQQATLRCSPISGHTSVYWYQQALGLGLQFLLWYDEGEERNRGNFPPRFSGRQFPNYSSELNVNALELEDSALYLCASSYGQGDSPLHFGNGTRLTVT.

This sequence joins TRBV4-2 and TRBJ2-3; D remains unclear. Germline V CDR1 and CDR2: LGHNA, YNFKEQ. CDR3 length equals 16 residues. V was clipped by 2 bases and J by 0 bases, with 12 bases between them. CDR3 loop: CASSQRTDISTDTQYF. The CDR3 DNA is TGTGCCAGCAGCCAAAGAACAGACATTAGCACAGATACGCAGTATTTT.

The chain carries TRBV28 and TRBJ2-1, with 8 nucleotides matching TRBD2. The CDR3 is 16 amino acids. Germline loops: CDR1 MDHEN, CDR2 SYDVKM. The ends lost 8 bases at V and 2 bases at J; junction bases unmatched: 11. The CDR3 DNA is TGTGCCAGCTGGGGGCTGGCGGGGGGAGCCTACAATGAGCAGTTCTTC. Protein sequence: CASWGLAGGAYNEQFF.

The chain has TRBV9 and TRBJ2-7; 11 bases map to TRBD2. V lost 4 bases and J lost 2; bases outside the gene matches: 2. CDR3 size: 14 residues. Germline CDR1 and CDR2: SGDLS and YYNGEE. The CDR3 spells CASSQTSGAYEQYF. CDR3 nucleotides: TGTGCCAGCAGCCAGACTAGCGGGGCCTACGAGCAGTACTTC.

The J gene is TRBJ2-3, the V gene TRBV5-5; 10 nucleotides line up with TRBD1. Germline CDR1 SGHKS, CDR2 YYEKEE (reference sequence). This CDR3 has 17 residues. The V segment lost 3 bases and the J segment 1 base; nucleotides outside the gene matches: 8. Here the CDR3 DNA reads TGTGCCAGCAGCTGGGGCCCCGGACAGGGGGGCACAGATACGCAGTATTTT. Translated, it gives CASSWGPGQGGTDTQYF.

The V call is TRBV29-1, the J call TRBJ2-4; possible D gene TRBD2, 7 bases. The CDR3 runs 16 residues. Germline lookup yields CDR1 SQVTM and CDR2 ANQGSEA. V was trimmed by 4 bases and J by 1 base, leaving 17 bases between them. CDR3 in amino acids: CSVGQGGGSAKNIQYF. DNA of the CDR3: TGCAGCGTTGGGCAGGGAGGGGGGTCGGCCAAAAACATTCAGTACTTC.

The CDR3 coding sequence is TGTGCCAGCAGCTCCATCGACAGGGCAGGCGGCTACACCTTC. This sequence encodes CASSSIDRAGGYTF. The V call is TRBV9, the J call TRBJ1-2; 7 bases are shared with TRBD1. Germline CDR1 reads SGDLS; CDR2 reads YYNGEE. This CDR3 is built from 14 residues. J was trimmed by 8 bases and V by 4 bases; bases with no gene match: 11. The full variable domain, completed using reference TRBV9 and TRBJ1-2, is DSGVTQTPKHLITATGQRVTLRCSPRSGDLSVYWYQQSLDQGLQFLIQYYNGEERAKGNILERFSAQQFPDLHSELNLSSLELGDSALYFCASSSIDRAGGYTFGSGTRLTVV.

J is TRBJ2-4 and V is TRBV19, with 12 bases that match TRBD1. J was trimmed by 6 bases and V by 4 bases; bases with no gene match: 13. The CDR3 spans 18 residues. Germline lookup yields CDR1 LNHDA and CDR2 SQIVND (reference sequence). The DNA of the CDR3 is TGTGCCAGTAGTAACCACCCGGGACAGGGGGCGGGTGGAAACATTCAGTACTTC. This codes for CASSNHPGQGAGGNIQYF. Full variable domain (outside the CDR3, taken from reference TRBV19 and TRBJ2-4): DGGITQSPKYLFRKEGQNVTLSCEQNLNHDAMYWYRQDPGQGLRLIYYSQIVNDFQKGDIAEGYSVSREKKESFPLTVTSAQKNPTAFYLCASSNHPGQGAGGNIQYFGAGTRLSVL.

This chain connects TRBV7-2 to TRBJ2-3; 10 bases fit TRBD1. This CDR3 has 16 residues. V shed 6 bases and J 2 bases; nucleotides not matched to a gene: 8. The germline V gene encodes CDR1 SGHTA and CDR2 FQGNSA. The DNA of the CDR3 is TGTGCCAGCAGAACCTCCGGGACAGGGGTCACAGATACGCAGTATTTT. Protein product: CASRTSGTGVTDTQYF.

The CDR3 reads CASSLGDAEGEQFF. The DNA of the CDR3 is TGTGCCAGCAGCTTAGGTGACGCCGAGGGTGAGCAGTTCTTC. The chain has TRBV13 and TRBJ2-1; a weak D match, TRBD2 (5 bases). V was pared by 0 bases and J by 9 bases, with 12 bases between. Per the germline V gene, CDR1 is PRHDT and CDR2 is FYEKMQ (reference sequence). This CDR3 has 14 residues. The full variable domain, its missing parts supplied by reference TRBV13 and TRBJ2-1, is AAGVIQSPRHLIKEKRETATLKCYPIPRHDTVYWYQQGPGQDPQFLISFYEKMQSDKGSIPDRFSAQQFSDYHSELNMSSLELGDSALYFCASSLGDAEGEQFFGPGTRLTVL.

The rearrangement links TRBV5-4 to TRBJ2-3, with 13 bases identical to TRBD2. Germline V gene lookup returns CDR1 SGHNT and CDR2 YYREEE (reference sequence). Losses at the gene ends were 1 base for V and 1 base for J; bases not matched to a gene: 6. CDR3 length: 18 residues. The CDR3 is CASSLILAGGPGTDTQYF. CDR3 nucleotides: TGTGCCAGCAGCTTGATACTAGCGGGGGGGCCCGGCACAGATACGCAGTATTTT.

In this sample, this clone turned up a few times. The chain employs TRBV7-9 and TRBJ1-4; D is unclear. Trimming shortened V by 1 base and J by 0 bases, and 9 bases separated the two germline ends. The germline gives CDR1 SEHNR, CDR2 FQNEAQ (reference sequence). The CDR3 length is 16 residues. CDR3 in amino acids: CASSLETGATNEKLFF. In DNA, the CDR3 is TGTGCCAGCAGCTTAGAGACCGGGGCAACTAATGAAAAACTGTTTTTT.

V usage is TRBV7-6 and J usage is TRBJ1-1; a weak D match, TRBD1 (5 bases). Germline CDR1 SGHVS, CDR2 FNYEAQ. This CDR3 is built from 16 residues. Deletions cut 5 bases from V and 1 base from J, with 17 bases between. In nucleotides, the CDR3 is TGTGCCAGCAGCCTAGACCCAGGGCAGGGGAACACTGAAGCTTTCTTT. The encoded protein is CASSLDPGQGNTEAFF.

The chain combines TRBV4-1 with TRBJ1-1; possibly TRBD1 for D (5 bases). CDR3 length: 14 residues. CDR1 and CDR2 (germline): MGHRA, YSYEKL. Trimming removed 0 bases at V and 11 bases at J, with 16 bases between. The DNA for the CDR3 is TGCGCCAGCAGCCAAGAGCCGGGACTTAATTTCGCTTTCTTT. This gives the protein CASSQEPGLNFAFF.